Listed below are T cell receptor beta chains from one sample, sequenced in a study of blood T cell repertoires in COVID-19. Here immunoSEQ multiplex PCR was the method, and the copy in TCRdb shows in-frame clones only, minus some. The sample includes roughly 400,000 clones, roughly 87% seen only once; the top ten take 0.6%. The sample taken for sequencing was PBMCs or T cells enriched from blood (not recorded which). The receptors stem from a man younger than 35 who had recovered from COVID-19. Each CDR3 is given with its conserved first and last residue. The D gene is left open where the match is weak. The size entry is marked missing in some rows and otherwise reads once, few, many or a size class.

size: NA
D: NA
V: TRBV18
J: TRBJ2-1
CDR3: CASSPRTRDSYNEQFF
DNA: TGTGCCAGCTCACCGCGAACTAGAGATTCCTACAATGAGCAGTTCTTC

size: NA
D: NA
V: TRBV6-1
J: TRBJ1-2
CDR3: CASSEAGRVYGYTF
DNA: TGTGCCAGCAGTGAAGCGGGGAGGGTTTACGGCTACACCTTC

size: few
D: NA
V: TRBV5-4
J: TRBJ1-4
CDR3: CASSSGATNEKLFF
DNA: TGTGCCAGCAGCTCGGGGGCAACTAATGAAAAACTGTTTTTT

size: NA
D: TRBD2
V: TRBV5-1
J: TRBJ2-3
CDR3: CASSLGRGGRTDTQYF
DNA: TGCGCCAGCAGCTTAGGGCGGGGGGGGCGCACAGATACGCAGTATTTT

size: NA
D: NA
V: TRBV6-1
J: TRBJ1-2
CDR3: CASSEFGLHSFYGYTF
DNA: TGTGCCAGCAGTGAATTTGGACTACACTCTTTCTATGGCTACACCTTC

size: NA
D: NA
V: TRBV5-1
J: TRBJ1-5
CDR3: CASSVELDQPQHF
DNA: TGCGCCAGCAGCGTCGAGCTGGATCAGCCCCAGCATTTT

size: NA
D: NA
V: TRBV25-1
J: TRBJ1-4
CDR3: CASSGTRNEKLFF
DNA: TGTGCCAGCAGTGGCACTCGAAATGAAAAACTGTTTTTT

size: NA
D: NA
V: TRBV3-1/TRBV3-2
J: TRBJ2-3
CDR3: CASSPRGRITTDTQYF
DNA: TGTGCCAGCAGCCCCCGAGGCCGGATAACCACAGATACGCAGTATTTT

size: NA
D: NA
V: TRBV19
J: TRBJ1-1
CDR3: CASRSKNTEAFF
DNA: TGTGCCTCGAGGTCAAAGAACACTGAAGCTTTCTTT

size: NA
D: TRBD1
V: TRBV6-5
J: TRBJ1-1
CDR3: CASNPGGRSTEAFF
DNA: TGTGCCAGCAATCCAGGGGGCAGGAGCACTGAAGCTTTCTTT

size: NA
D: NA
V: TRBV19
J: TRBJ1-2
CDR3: CASSIVERGYGYTF
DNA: TGTGCCAGTAGTATAGTGGAGAGGGGGTATGGCTACACCTTC

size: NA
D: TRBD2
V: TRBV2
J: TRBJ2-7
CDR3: CASRDSGGYEQYF
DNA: TGTGCCAGCAGGGATTCGGGGGGGTACGAGCAGTACTTC

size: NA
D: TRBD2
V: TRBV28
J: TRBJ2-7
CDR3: CASSLVFGAGAHYEQYF
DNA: TGTGCCAGCAGTTTAGTATTCGGGGCGGGAGCCCACTACGAGCAGTACTTC

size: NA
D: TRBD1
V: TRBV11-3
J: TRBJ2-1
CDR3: CASSASGQGIDEQFF
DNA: TGTGCCAGCAGCGCCTCGGGACAGGGTATCGATGAGCAGTTCTTC

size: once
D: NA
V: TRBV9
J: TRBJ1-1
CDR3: CASSVDGGRHTEAFF
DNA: TGTGCCAGCAGCGTAGACGGGGGGAGGCACACTGAAGCTTTCTTT

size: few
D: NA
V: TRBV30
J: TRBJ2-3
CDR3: CAWTHLWASSTDTQYF
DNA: TGTGCCTGGACCCACCTCTGGGCGTCTAGCACAGATACGCAGTATTTT

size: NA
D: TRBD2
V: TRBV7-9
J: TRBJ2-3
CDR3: CASSHETSGRPTDTQYF
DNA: TGTGCCAGCAGCCATGAGACTAGCGGGAGACCCACAGATACGCAGTATTTT

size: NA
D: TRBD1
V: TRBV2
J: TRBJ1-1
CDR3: CASTGGTIAEAFF
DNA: TGTGCCAGCACAGGGGGGACAATCGCTGAAGCTTTCTTT

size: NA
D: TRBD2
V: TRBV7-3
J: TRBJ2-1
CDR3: CASSLTRPGLAGIEQFF
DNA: TGTGCCAGCAGCTTAACTCGCCCGGGACTAGCGGGAATTGAGCAGTTCTTC

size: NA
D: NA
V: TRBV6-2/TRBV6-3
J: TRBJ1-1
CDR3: CASSYETWTENTEAFF
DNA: TGTGCCAGCAGTTACGAGACCTGGACAGAGAACACTGAAGCTTTCTTT

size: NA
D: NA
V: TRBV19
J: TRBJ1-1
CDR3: CATRGTEAFF
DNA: TGTGCCACCCGAGGCACTGAAGCTTTCTTT

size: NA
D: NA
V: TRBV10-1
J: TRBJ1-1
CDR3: CASSGTRNTEAFF
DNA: TGCGCCAGCAGTGGGACACGTAACACTGAAGCTTTCTTT

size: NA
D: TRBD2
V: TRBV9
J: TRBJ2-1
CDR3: CASSVGTSGSPSSYNEQFF
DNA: TGTGCCAGCAGCGTCGGGACTAGCGGGAGTCCCAGCTCCTACAATGAGCAGTTCTTC

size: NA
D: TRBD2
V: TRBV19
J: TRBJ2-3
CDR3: CASSKTSGSMDTQYF
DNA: TGTGCCAGTAGTAAGACTAGCGGGTCCATGGATACGCAGTATTTT

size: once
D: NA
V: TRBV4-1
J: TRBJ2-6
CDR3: CASGPAGTGANVLTF
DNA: TGCGCCAGCGGTCCCGCGGGGACTGGGGCCAACGTCCTGACTTTC